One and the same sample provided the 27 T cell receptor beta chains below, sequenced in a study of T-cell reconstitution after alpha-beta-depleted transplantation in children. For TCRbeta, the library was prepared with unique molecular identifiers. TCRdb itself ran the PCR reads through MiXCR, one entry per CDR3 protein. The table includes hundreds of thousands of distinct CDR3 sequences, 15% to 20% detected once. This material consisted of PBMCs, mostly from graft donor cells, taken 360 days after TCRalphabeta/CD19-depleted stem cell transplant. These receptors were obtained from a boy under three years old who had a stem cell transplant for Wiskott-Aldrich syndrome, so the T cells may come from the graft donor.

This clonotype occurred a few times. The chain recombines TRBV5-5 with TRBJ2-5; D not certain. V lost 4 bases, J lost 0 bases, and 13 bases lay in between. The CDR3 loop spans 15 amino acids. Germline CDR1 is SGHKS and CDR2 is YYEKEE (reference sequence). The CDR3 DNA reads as TGTGCCAGCAGCCCCCCCGACCTGTACCAAGAGACCCAGTACTTC. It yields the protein CASSPPDLYQETQYF. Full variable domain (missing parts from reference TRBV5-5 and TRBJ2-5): DAGVTQSPTHLIKTRGQQVTLRCSPISGHKSVSWYQQVLGQGPQFIFQYYEKEERGRGNFPDRFSARQFPNYSSELNVNALLLGDSALYLCASSPPDLYQETQYFGPGTRLLVL.

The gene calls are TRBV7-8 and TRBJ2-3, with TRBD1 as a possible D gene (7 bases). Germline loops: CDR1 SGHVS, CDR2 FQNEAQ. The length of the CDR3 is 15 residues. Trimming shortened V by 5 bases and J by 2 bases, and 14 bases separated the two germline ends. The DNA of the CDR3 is TGTGCCAGCAGCCGTAGGAGGGGGCACACAGATACGCAGTATTTT. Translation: CASSRRRGHTDTQYF. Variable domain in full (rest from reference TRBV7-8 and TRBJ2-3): GAGVSQSPRYKVAKRGQDVALRCDPISGHVSLFWYQQALGQGPEFLTYFQNEAQLDKSGLPSDRFFAERPEGSVSTLKIQRTQQEDSAVYLCASSRRRGHTDTQYFGPGTRLTVL.

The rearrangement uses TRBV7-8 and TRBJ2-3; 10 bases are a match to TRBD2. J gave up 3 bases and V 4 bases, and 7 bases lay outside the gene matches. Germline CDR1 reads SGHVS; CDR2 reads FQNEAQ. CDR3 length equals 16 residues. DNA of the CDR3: TGTGCCAGCAGCTCTCCCCAAGCGGGGGGGACAGATACGCAGTATTTT. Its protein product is CASSSPQAGGTDTQYF.

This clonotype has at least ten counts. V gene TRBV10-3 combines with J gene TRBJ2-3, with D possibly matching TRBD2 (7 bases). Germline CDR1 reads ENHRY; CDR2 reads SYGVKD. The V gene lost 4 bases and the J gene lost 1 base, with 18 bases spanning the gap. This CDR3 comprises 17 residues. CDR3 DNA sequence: TGTGCCATCAGTGCCCGAAGGGGGGGAGCCCGCACAGATACGCAGTATTTT. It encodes CAISARRGGARTDTQYF.

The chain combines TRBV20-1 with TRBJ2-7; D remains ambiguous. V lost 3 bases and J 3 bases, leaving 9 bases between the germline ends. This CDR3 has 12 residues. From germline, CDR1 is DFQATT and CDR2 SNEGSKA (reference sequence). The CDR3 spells CSASSGLYEQYF. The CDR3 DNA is TGCAGTGCTAGTTCCGGGCTCTACGAGCAGTACTTC.

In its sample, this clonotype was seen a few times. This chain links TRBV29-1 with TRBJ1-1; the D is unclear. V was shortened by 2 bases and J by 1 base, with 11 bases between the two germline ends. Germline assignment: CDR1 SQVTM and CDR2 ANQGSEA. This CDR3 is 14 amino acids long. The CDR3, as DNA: TGCAGCGTTGAAAACGTGGGGAAGAACACTGAAGCTTTCTTT. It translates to CSVENVGKNTEAFF.

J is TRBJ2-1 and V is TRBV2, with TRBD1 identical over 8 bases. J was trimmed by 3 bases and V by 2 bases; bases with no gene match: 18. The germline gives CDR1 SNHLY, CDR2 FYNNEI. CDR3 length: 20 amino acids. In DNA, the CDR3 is TGTGCCAGCAGTGAACCCTTAACGACAGGGGCCGTCTCCCGCTACAATGAGCAGTTCTTC. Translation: CASSEPLTTGAVSRYNEQFF.

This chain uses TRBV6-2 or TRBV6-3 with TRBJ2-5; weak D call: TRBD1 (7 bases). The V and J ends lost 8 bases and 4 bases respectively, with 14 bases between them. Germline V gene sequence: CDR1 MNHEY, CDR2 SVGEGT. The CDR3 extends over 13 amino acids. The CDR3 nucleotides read TGTGCCAGCGCGGGACAGCCATTAGAGACCCAGTACTTC. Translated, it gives CASAGQPLETQYF.

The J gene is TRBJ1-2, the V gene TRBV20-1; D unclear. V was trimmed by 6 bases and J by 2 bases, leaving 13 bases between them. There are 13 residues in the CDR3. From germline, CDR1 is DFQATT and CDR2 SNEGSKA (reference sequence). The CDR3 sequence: CSAPMGTNYGYTF. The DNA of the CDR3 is TGCAGTGCCCCCATGGGTACCAACTATGGCTACACCTTC.

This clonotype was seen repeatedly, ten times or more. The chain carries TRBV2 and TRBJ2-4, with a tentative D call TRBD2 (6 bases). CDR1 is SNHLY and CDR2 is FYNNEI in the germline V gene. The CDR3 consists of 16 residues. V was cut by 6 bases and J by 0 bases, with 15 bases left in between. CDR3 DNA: TGTGCCAGCAGACCGAGCGGGCTACTAGCCAAAAACATTCAGTACTTC. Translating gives CASRPSGLLAKNIQYF.

The CDR3 DNA follows: TGTGCCACCAGTGATTCTCCCGGAACTTCGGATTTGTTGGAGACCCAGTACTTC. Translation: CATSDSPGTSDLLETQYF. The rearrangement uses TRBV24-1 and TRBJ2-5; D remains unclear. In germline, CDR1 is KGHDR, CDR2 SFDVKD. The V and J ends lost 2 bases and 5 bases respectively, with 23 bases between them. There are 18 residues in the CDR3.

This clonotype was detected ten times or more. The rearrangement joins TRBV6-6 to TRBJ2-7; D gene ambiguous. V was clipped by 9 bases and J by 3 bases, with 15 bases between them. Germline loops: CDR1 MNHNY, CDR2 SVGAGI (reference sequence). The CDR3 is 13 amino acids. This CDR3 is CASKDNMRYEQYF. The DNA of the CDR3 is TGTGCCAGTAAAGATAATATGCGCTACGAGCAGTACTTC.

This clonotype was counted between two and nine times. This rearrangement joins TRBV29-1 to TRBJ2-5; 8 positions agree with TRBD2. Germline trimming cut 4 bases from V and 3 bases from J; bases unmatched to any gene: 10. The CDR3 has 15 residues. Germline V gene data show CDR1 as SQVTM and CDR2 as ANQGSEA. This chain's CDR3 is CSVAGTRDSEETQYF. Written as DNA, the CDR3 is TGCAGCGTTGCCGGGACTAGGGACTCGGAAGAGACCCAGTACTTC. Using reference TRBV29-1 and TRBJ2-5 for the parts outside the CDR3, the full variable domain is SAVISQKPSRDICQRGTSLTIQCQVDSQVTMMFWYRQQPGQSLTLIATANQGSEATYESGFVIDKFPISRPNLTFSTLTVSNMSPEDSSIYLCSVAGTRDSEETQYFGPGTRLLVL.

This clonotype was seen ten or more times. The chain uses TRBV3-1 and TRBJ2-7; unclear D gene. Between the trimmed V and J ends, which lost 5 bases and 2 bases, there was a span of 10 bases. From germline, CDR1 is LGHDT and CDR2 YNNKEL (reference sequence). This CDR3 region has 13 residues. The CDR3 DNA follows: TGTGCCAGCAGCTCGACGGCGACCTACGAGCAGTACTTC. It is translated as CASSSTATYEQYF.

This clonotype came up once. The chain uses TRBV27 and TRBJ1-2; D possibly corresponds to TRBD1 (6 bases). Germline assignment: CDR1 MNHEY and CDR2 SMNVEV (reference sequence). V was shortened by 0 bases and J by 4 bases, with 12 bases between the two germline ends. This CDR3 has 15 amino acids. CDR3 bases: TGTGCCAGCAGTTTATCATGGGGGGCGGGCTATGGCTACACCTTC. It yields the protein CASSLSWGAGYGYTF.

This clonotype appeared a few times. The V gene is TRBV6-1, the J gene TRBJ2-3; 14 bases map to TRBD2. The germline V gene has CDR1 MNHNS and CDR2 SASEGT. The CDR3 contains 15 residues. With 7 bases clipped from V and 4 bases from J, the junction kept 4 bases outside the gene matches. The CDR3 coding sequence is TGTGCCAGCAAGGGACTAGCGGGGGTTGCAGATACGCAGTATTTT. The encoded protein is CASKGLAGVADTQYF.

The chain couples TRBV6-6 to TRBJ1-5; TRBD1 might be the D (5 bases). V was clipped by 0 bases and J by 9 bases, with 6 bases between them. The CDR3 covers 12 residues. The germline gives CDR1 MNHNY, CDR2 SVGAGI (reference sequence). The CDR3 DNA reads TGTGCCAGCAGTTACTCGAGGGGGCCCCAGCATTTT. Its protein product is CASSYSRGPQHF.

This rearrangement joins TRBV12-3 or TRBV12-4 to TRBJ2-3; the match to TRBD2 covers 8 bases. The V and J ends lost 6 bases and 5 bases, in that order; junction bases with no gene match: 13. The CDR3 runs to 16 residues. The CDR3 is CASSPRTSKGGDTQYF. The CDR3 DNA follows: TGTGCCAGCAGCCCAAGGACTAGCAAAGGAGGAGATACGCAGTATTTT.

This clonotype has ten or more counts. The CDR3 here is CASSPVAGGPYNEQFF. In nucleotides, the CDR3 is TGTGCCAGCAGCCCCGTAGCGGGGGGGCCTTACAATGAGCAGTTCTTC. This sequence joins TRBV12-3 or TRBV12-4 and TRBJ2-1; TRBD2 matches 11 bases. J lost 4 bases, V lost 6 bases, and 8 bases had no gene match. The CDR3 length is 16 residues.

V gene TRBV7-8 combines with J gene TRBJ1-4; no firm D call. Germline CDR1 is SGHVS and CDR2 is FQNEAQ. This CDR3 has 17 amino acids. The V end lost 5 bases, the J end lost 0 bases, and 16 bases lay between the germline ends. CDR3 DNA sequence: TGTGCCAGCAGCGAGGGCCCCCCGCGGGCAACTAATGAAAAACTGTTTTTT. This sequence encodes CASSEGPPRATNEKLFF.

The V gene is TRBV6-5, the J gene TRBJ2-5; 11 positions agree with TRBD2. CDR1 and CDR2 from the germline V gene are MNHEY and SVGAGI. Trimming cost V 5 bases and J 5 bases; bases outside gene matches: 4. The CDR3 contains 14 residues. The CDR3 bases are TGTGCCAGCAGTGTACTAGCGGGAGCGGAGACCCAGTACTTC. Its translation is CASSVLAGAETQYF.

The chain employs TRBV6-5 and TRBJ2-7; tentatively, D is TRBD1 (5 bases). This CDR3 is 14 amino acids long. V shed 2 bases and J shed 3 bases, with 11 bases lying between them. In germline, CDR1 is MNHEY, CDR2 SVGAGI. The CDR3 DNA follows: TGTGCCAGCAGTTACGGGTGGGGCGACTACGAGCAGTACTTC. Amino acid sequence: CASSYGWGDYEQYF.

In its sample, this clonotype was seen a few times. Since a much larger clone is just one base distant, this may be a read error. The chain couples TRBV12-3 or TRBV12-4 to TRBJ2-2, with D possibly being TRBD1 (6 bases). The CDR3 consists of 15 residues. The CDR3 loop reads CASSPTGPNSGELFF. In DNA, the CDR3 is TGTGCCAGCAGTCCCACAGGGCCGAACTCCGGGGAGCTGTTTTTT.

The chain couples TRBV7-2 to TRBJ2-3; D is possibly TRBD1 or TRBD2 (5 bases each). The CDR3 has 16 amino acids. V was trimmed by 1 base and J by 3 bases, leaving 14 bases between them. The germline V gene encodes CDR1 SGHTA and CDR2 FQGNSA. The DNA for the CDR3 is TGTGCCAGCAGCTTAGTTGTCAGGGAGAGGACAGATACGCAGTATTTT. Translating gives CASSLVVRERTDTQYF.

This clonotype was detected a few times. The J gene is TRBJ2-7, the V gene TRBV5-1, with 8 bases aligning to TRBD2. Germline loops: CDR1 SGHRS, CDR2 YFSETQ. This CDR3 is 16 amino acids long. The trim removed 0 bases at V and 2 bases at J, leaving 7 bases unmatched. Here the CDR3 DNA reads TGCGCCAGCAGCTTGGGAAGGTTAGCGGGACCCTACGAGCAGTACTTC. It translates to CASSLGRLAGPYEQYF.

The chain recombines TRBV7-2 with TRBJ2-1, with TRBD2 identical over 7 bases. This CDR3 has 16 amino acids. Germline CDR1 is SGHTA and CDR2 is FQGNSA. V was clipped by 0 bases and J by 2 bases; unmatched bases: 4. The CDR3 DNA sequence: TGTGCCAGCAGCTTAGCGGGAGCGGGGACCTACAATGAGCAGTTCTTC. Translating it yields CASSLAGAGTYNEQFF.

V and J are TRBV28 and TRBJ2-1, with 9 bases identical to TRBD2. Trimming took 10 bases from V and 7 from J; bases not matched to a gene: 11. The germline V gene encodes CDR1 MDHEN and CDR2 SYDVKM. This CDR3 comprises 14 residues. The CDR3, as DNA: TGTGCCACCTCCGGACTAGCGCCACGAAATGAGCAGTTCTTC. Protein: CATSGLAPRNEQFF.